This is a list of T cell receptor beta chains from one sample in a study of shared clonotypes between healthy human individuals. Some clones are missing from TCRdb's copy, which holds only in-frame ones; the method was immunoSEQ multiplex PCR. This sample yields approximately 1.9 million clones, of which about 94% are seen a single time; less than 2% belongs to the top ten. The sequenced material came from naive CD8+ T cells from PBMCs. The receptors derive from a man aged 18 to 35 in good health. Some clones in this sample may be carry-over from other donors' samples. Both conserved end residues are part of each CDR3. The order of the fields is V gene, clone size, D gene, J gene, CDR3 protein, CDR3 DNA. The D gene is left open where the match is weak. Clone size is given for some rows only: seen once, a few or many times, or a class if the clone is expanded.

TRBV23-1	once	.	TRBJ2-4	CASSHHFQLRAKNIQYF	TGCGCCAGCAGTCACCACTTCCAACTTCGAGCCAAAAACATTCAGTACTTC
TRBV27	.	.	TRBJ2-1	CASSFWGDEQFF	TGTGCCAGCAGTTTTTGGGGAGATGAGCAGTTCTTC
TRBV9	.	TRBD2	TRBJ2-3	CASSVDSGRERGDTQYF	TGTGCCAGCAGCGTAGATTCGGGGCGGGAGCGTGGGGATACGCAGTATTTT
TRBV10-2	.	.	TRBJ2-7	CASSDRSPLLYEQYF	TGCGCCAGCAGTGACAGGAGTCCGCTCTTATACGAGCAGTACTTC
TRBV27	.	.	TRBJ1-4	CASSSGTLKGEKLFF	TGTGCCAGCAGCTCGGGGACATTGAAGGGGGAAAAACTGTTTTTT
TRBV29-1	.	.	TRBJ1-2	CSAIRGDYGYTF	TGCAGCGCTATTAGGGGGGACTATGGCTACACCTTC
TRBV2	.	TRBD2	TRBJ2-7	CASSDGTSGRYEQYF	TGTGCCAGCAGCGACGGGACTAGCGGGAGATACGAGCAGTACTTC
TRBV2	.	.	TRBJ2-7	CASIKGGASGSREQYF	TGTGCCAGCATCAAAGGGGGGGCTAGCGGATCCCGGGAGCAGTACTTC
TRBV6-4	.	TRBD2	TRBJ2-3	CASRLAGPSDTQYF	TGTGCCAGTAGACTAGCGGGGCCCTCGGATACGCAGTATTTT
TRBV4-1	.	.	TRBJ1-2	CASSQDRREIYGYTF	TGCGCCAGCAGCCAAGATCGCCGGGAGATCTATGGCTACACCTTC
TRBV19	.	.	TRBJ1-1	CASTYRQLQGYTEAFF	TGTGCCAGTACCTATCGGCAGCTTCAGGGGTACACTGAAGCTTTCTTT
TRBV11-2	.	TRBD1	TRBJ2-1	CAIGDSYNEQFF	TGTGCCATTGGGGACAGCTACAATGAGCAGTTCTTC
TRBV14	.	TRBD1	TRBJ1-3	CASSTGDRSGNTIYF	TGTGCCAGCAGCACAGGGGACCGCTCTGGAAACACCATATATTTT
TRBV7-9	.	.	TRBJ2-6	CASSSLGVSGANVLTF	TGTGCCAGCAGTTCTTTGGGGGTATCCGGGGCCAACGTCCTGACTTTC
TRBV7-9	.	.	TRBJ2-3	CATLRLVPDTQYF	TGTGCCACCCTTCGACTAGTGCCAGATACGCAGTATTTT
TRBV5-6	.	.	TRBJ1-2	CASSYDRSNYGYTF	TGTGCCAGCAGTTATGACAGATCTAACTATGGCTACACCTTC
TRBV15	.	.	TRBJ2-7	CATSRGQGYYEQYF	TGTGCCACCAGCAGAGGCCAGGGTTACTACGAGCAGTACTTC
TRBV28	.	.	TRBJ1-2	CASSPTTVAWSEANYGYTF	TGTGCCAGCAGTCCGACGACAGTAGCCTGGTCCGAAGCTAACTATGGCTACACCTTC
TRBV29-1	.	.	TRBJ1-2	CSVAPGMSGYGYTF	TGCAGCGTTGCGCCAGGGATGAGTGGCTATGGCTACACCTTC
TRBV5-1	.	TRBD2	TRBJ2-3	CASSLDAGGSDTQYF	TGCGCCAGCAGCTTGGATGCGGGAGGGTCAGATACGCAGTATTTT
TRBV5-1	.	.	TRBJ2-3	CASLKSGTLTDTQYF	TGCGCCAGTCTAAAGTCCGGGACCCTGACAGATACGCAGTATTTT
TRBV2	.	.	TRBJ1-1	CASEPREGPEAFF	TGTGCCAGCGAGCCCAGGGAAGGGCCTGAAGCTTTCTTT
TRBV5-4	.	.	TRBJ1-1	CASSSNPPGTIIGTEAFF	TGTGCCAGCAGCTCCAACCCGCCGGGCACAATTATTGGCACTGAAGCTTTCTTT
TRBV4-1	.	.	TRBJ1-2	CASSQEPGQNRGGYTF	TGCGCCAGCAGCCAAGAACCGGGACAAAATCGTGGAGGCTACACCTTC
TRBV4-2	.	TRBD2	TRBJ2-1	CASSQNGGLAGGPYRGNEQFF	TGTGCCAGCAGCCAAAACGGAGGACTAGCGGGAGGGCCTTATAGGGGCAATGAGCAGTTCTTC
TRBV7-8	.	.	TRBJ1-2	CASSLARTGVLDYGYTF	TGTGCCAGCAGCTTAGCGCGAACAGGAGTACTAGACTATGGCTACACCTTC
TRBV5-1	.	TRBD2	TRBJ2-7	CASSLAAGKGYEQYF	TGCGCCAGCAGCTTGGCAGCGGGAAAAGGGTACGAGCAGTACTTC
TRBV7-9	.	TRBD1	TRBJ2-1	CASSRTTGGGEQFF	TGTGCCAGCAGTCGAACAACAGGGGGCGGTGAGCAGTTCTTC
TRBV9	once	.	TRBJ2-1	CASSVEGRGSNEQFF	TGTGCCAGCAGCGTCGAGGGGCGCGGGTCCAATGAGCAGTTCTTC
TRBV9	.	TRBD1	TRBJ2-2	CASSPKTGYGGELFF	TGTGCCAGCAGCCCTAAGACAGGGTATGGCGGGGAGCTGTTTTTT
TRBV28	.	TRBD1	TRBJ1-5	CASSKLRDSHNQPQHF	TGTGCCAGCAGTAAACTCCGGGACAGTCACAATCAGCCCCAGCATTTT
TRBV11-2	.	.	TRBJ2-3	CASSLVQRSTDTQYF	TGTGCCAGCAGCCTAGTCCAGCGGAGCACAGATACGCAGTATTTT
TRBV27	.	.	TRBJ2-1	CASSHPGLNEQFF	TGTGCCAGCAGCCATCCTGGGTTGAATGAGCAGTTCTTC
TRBV9	.	TRBD1	TRBJ1-2	CASAPQGGAGGYYGYTF	TGTGCCAGCGCTCCCCAAGGAGGGGCAGGGGGCTACTATGGCTACACCTTC
TRBV4-3	.	TRBD2	TRBJ2-7	CASSQDYGGGLTYEQYF	TGCGCCAGCAGCCAGGACTACGGGGGGGGGCTTACCTACGAGCAGTACTTC
TRBV19	few	.	TRBJ1-1	CASSTPEGWGFEAFF	TGTGCCAGTAGTACCCCCGAGGGTTGGGGGTTTGAAGCTTTCTTT
TRBV19	.	.	TRBJ2-7	CASSIPGSSYEQYF	TGTGCCAGTAGTATACCAGGGAGCTCCTACGAGCAGTACTTC
TRBV28	.	TRBD2	TRBJ2-1	CASSLGLGGYNEQFF	TGTGCCAGCAGTTTGGGACTAGGGGGGTACAATGAGCAGTTCTTC
TRBV2	once	.	TRBJ1-1	CASRPGHYADTEAFF	TGTGCCAGCAGACCAGGACACTACGCCGACACTGAAGCTTTCTTT
TRBV7-2	.	TRBD2	TRBJ2-5	CASSLAGGFLETQYF	TGTGCCAGCAGCTTAGCGGGGGGGTTTTTGGAGACCCAGTACTTC
TRBV11-3	.	.	TRBJ2-5	CASSSGTPETQYF	TGTGCCAGCAGCTCCGGGACCCCGGAGACCCAGTACTTC
TRBV11-2	.	.	TRBJ1-1	CASQGGLYHNEAFF	TGTGCCAGCCAGGGAGGCCTTTACCATAATGAAGCTTTCTTT
TRBV6-5	once	TRBD1	TRBJ2-4	CASSLTGVMNIQYF	TGTGCCAGCAGTCTTACAGGGGTGATGAACATTCAGTACTTC
TRBV2	once	TRBD2	TRBJ2-1	CAGFSGTNNEQFF	TGTGCCGGGTTTAGCGGGACAAACAATGAGCAGTTCTTC
TRBV5-5	.	TRBD1	TRBJ2-7	CASSLGTGGEQYF	TGTGCCAGCAGCCTTGGGACAGGCGGGGAGCAGTACTTC
TRBV7-6	.	TRBD1	TRBJ2-2	CASSLALLWQGAGELFF	TGTGCCAGCAGCTTAGCCCTCCTTTGGCAGGGGGCCGGGGAGCTGTTTTTT
TRBV9	.	TRBD2	TRBJ2-3	CASSPSGGRGSDTQYF	TGTGCCAGCAGCCCTAGTGGCGGGAGAGGGTCAGATACGCAGTATTTT
TRBV9	.	TRBD1	TRBJ2-7	CASSGGQLAYEQYF	TGTGCCAGCAGCGGGGGACAGTTAGCCTACGAGCAGTACTTC